The 17 T cell receptor beta chains presented below share a single source sample, sequenced in a study of cytotoxic CD8 clonotypes in ibrutinib-treated CLL listed by TCRdb under 2021. The library was produced with the immunoSEQ multiplex PCR assay. This immuneACCESS table, as held by TCRdb, lists in-frame sequences with V and J called but not all clones. Of the missing ones, under half trace to an unresolved V gene in checked studies; the others have no known cause. A total of about 310,000 clones appear in this sample, around four fifths of them only once. Over 5% of the sample belongs to the ten largest clones. The sequencing here drew on PBMCs, taken before ibrutinib treatment. The source is a human donor with chronic lymphocytic leukemia.

The chain has TRBV27 and TRBJ1-3, with unresolved D. V dropped 8 bases and J dropped 7 bases, with 9 bases sitting between them. The germline V gene has CDR1 MNHEY and CDR2 SMNVEV (reference sequence). This CDR3 has 11 residues. This CDR3 is CASRLGNTIYF. The CDR3 DNA reads TGTGCCAGCCGCTTGGGTAACACCATATATTTT.

The rearrangement uses TRBV5-1 and TRBJ2-1, with 9 bases fitting TRBD2. Germline V lookup: CDR1 SGHRS, CDR2 YFSETQ. The CDR3 runs 15 residues. Trimming took 1 base from V and 4 from J; bases not matched to a gene: 3. CDR3 loop: CASSLTSGFYNEQFF. The CDR3 DNA is TGCGCCAGCAGCTTGACTAGCGGGTTTTACAATGAGCAGTTCTTC.

In this sample, this clone turned up a few times. The CDR3 sequence: CASSEPGQGGYNEQFF. The CDR3 nucleotides are TGTGCCAGCTCTGAACCGGGACAGGGGGGCTACAATGAGCAGTTCTTC. This chain connects TRBV28 to TRBJ2-1, with TRBD1 identical over 11 bases. The CDR3 contains 16 residues. With 8 bases clipped from V and 3 bases from J, the junction kept 9 bases outside the gene matches. The germline gives CDR1 MDHEN, CDR2 SYDVKM.

This clone was found a few times. The chain recombines TRBV23-1 with TRBJ2-2, with 8 bases aligning to TRBD2. TRBV23-1 is an ORF for which the function is uncertain. This CDR3 is 16 amino acids long. V lost 3 bases, J lost 4 bases, and 7 bases stayed unmatched. CDR3 protein: CASSHERESATGELFF. CDR3 sequence (DNA): TGCGCCAGCAGTCACGAGCGGGAGTCGGCCACCGGGGAGCTGTTTTTT.

The chain combines TRBV9 with TRBJ2-1; a weak D match, TRBD2 (6 bases). This CDR3 contains 17 residues. With 4 bases removed from V and 0 bases from J, the gap between germline ends came to 17 bases. Germline values: CDR1 SGDLS, CDR2 YYNGEE. CDR3 nucleotide sequence: TGTGCCAGCAGCCCCGGGAGTAGGGATACCTCCTACAATGAGCAGTTCTTC. Translated, it gives CASSPGSRDTSYNEQFF.

The chain uses TRBV7-3 and TRBJ1-2; a weak D match, TRBD1 (5 bases). V was pared by 4 bases and J by 4 bases, with 13 bases between. This CDR3 is 14 amino acids long. Germline CDR1 is SGHTA and CDR2 is FQGTGA. The CDR3 sequence: CASSSLGGAYGYTF. The CDR3 coding sequence is TGTGCCAGCAGCTCGCTCGGGGGTGCCTATGGCTACACCTTC.

J is TRBJ2-3 and V is TRBV29-1; 8 bases agree with TRBD2. Unmatched junction bases numbered 7, after V lost 1 base and J lost 4 bases. Germline values: CDR1 SQVTM, CDR2 ANQGSEA. The CDR3 spans 15 residues. CDR3 coding DNA: TGCAGCGTTGAAGGAAAAGCGGGAGAACCAGATACGCAGTATTTT. Residues: CSVEGKAGEPDTQYF.

J is TRBJ1-1 and V is TRBV19; D call uncertain. Trimming shortened V by 1 base and J by 7 bases, and 4 bases separated the two germline ends. From germline, CDR1 is LNHDA and CDR2 SQIVND (reference sequence). The CDR3 contains 11 residues. The DNA for the CDR3 is TGTGCCAGTAGTATAGGGATTGAAGCTTTCTTT. It is translated as CASSIGIEAFF.

J is TRBJ2-1 and V is TRBV7-8, with 14 bases aligning to TRBD2. CDR1 SGHVS and CDR2 FQNEAQ come from the germline V gene. The CDR3 runs 17 residues. The V and J ends lost 5 bases and 5 bases, in that order; junction bases with no gene match: 8. The CDR3 sequence is CASSTRTSGRSDNEQFF. DNA of the CDR3: TGTGCCAGCAGCACTCGGACTAGCGGGAGGAGTGACAATGAGCAGTTCTTC.

The rearrangement uses TRBV5-1 and TRBJ1-3; TRBD1 aligns across 8 bases. Germline CDR1 SGHRS, CDR2 YFSETQ. The CDR3 is 14 residues long. V dropped 3 bases and J dropped 4; count of bases not matched to a gene: 3. Written as DNA, the CDR3 is TGCGCCAGCAGCTGGACAGGGTCAGGAAACACCATATATTTT. It translates to CASSWTGSGNTIYF.

V gene TRBV6-1 combines with J gene TRBJ2-1; 14 nucleotides line up with TRBD2. With V trimmed by 4 bases and J by 3 bases, 8 bases remained unmatched. This CDR3 comprises 18 residues. CDR1 is MNHNS, CDR2 SASEGT, per germline. CDR3 amino acids: CASSAETGLAGVYNEQFF. The CDR3 DNA reads as TGTGCCAGCAGTGCGGAGACGGGACTAGCGGGAGTCTACAATGAGCAGTTCTTC.

This clone was recorded a few times. The rearrangement joins TRBV9 to TRBJ2-2; TRBD2 matches at 8 bases. The germline V gene encodes CDR1 SGDLS and CDR2 YYNGEE. Trimming took 4 bases from V and 4 from J; bases not matched to a gene: 6. The CDR3 is 15 amino acids. Here the CDR3 DNA reads TGTGCCAGCAGCCCTGGACTAGCCCCCACCGGGGAGCTGTTTTTT. Its translation is CASSPGLAPTGELFF.

This clone has just a few counts. The genes are TRBV27 and TRBJ2-2; no reliable D call. The germline V and J ends were trimmed by 0 bases and 4 bases, with 3 bases remaining between them. CDR3 size: 13 residues. Germline V gives CDR1 MNHEY, CDR2 SMNVEV (reference sequence). The CDR3 protein is CASSLSATGELFF. CDR3 DNA sequence: TGTGCCAGCAGTTTATCAGCCACCGGGGAGCTGTTTTTT.

V gene TRBV18 combines with J gene TRBJ1-4; TRBD1 aligns across 7 bases. This CDR3 comprises 16 residues. Trimming took 4 bases from V and 0 from J; bases not matched to a gene: 5. The germline V gene has CDR1 KGHSH and CDR2 LQKENI. The DNA for the CDR3 is TGTGCCAGCTCACTAGGACAGGTTACAACTAATGAAAAACTGTTTTTT. Its protein is CASSLGQVTTNEKLFF.

This clone appeared once. This chain joins TRBV11-2 and TRBJ1-1; D not resolved. The CDR3 runs 13 residues. Germline V gene sequence: CDR1 SGHAT, CDR2 FQNNGV. V lost 4 bases to trimming and J lost 1 base, with 7 bases between them. This chain's CDR3 is CASSWSRNTEAFF. The CDR3 DNA is TGTGCCAGCAGCTGGAGTCGGAACACTGAAGCTTTCTTT.

This chain connects TRBV9 to TRBJ2-6; 11 positions agree with TRBD1. This CDR3 region has 19 residues. V shed 0 bases, J shed 0 bases, and the junction held 5 bases outside the gene matches. The germline CDR1 and CDR2 sequences are SGDLS and YYNGEE. The CDR3: CASSVELGTGGSGANVLTF. The CDR3, as DNA: TGTGCCAGCAGCGTAGAGCTCGGGACAGGGGGCTCTGGGGCCAACGTCCTGACTTTC.

The chain links TRBV10-1 to TRBJ1-2, with no clear D. The CDR3 loop spans 13 amino acids. The germline V gene has CDR1 WNHNN and CDR2 SYGVQD (reference sequence). V lost 0 bases, J lost 2 bases, and 4 bases lay in between. The CDR3, as DNA: TGCGCCAGCAGTGAGTCGGGGAACTATGGCTACACCTTC. Translation: CASSESGNYGYTF.